The 20 T cell receptor beta chains below all came from one sample that was sequenced in a study of shared clonotypes between healthy human individuals. Method: immunoSEQ multiplex PCR; TCRdb's copy keeps in-frame clones and lacks some. The sample carries nearly 750,000 clones, 55% to 80% recorded once. Specimen: memory CD4+ T cells sorted from blood. The sample's subset: CD45RA-negative fraction. These receptors were obtained from a woman aged 25 to 39 in good health.

This clone was counted a few times. This chain links TRBV7-9 with TRBJ2-5, with 7 bases that match TRBD2. Germline V gene lookup returns CDR1 SEHNR and CDR2 FQNEAQ (reference sequence). V dropped 1 base and J dropped 5; count of bases not matched to a gene: 7. This CDR3 is 15 amino acids long. Written as DNA, the CDR3 is TGTGCCAGCAGCTTAGGAACGGGAGGAGGGGAGACCCAGTACTTC. Amino acid sequence: CASSLGTGGGETQYF. The full variable domain, in which reference TRBV7-9 and TRBJ2-5 provide the parts outside the CDR3, is DTGVSQNPRHKITKRGQNVTFRCDPISEHNRLYWYRQTLGQGPEFLTYFQNEAQLEKSRLLSDRFSAERPKGSFSTLEIQRTEQGDSAMYLCASSLGTGGGETQYFGPGTRLLVL.

CDR3 nucleotide sequence: TGTGCCAGCAGCGCACGTGGGACTAGCCCCACCGGGGAGCTGTTTTTT. Its protein is CASSARGTSPTGELFF. The chain recombines TRBV9 with TRBJ2-2; 9 nucleotides match TRBD2. Trimming cost V 3 bases and J 4 bases; bases outside gene matches: 7. CDR3 length equals 16 residues. Germline CDR1 SGDLS, CDR2 YYNGEE. The full variable domain, its missing parts supplied by reference TRBV9 and TRBJ2-2, is DSGVTQTPKHLITATGQRVTLRCSPRSGDLSVYWYQQSLDQGLQFLIQYYNGEERAKGNILERFSAQQFPDLHSELNLSSLELGDSALYFCASSARGTSPTGELFFGEGSRLTVL.

This sequence joins TRBV18 and TRBJ2-5, with TRBD1 identical over 8 bases. This CDR3 has 15 residues. The ends lost 3 bases at V and 5 bases at J; junction bases unmatched: 8. Germline CDR1 reads KGHSH; CDR2 reads LQKENI. CDR3 amino acids: CASSPGQVLLETQYF. The CDR3 region has the DNA TGTGCCAGCTCACCGGGACAGGTCCTTCTTGAGACCCAGTACTTC. Variable domain in full (rest from reference TRBV18 and TRBJ2-5): NAGVMQNPRHLVRRRGQEARLRCSPMKGHSHVYWYRQLPEEGLKFMVYLQKENIIDESGMPKERFSAEFPKEGPSILRIQQVVRGDSAAYFCASSPGQVLLETQYFGPGTRLLVL.

This chain connects TRBV30 to TRBJ1-2; the D gene is possibly TRBD1 (6 bases). CDR3 length equals 16 residues. CDR1 is GTSNPN, CDR2 SVGIG, per germline (reference sequence). V was cut by 7 bases and J by 5 bases, with 26 bases left in between. The CDR3 DNA follows: TGTGCCTCAAGGGGTGGACAGCTCTACCCGTCTTATGGCTACACCTTC. Its protein product is CASRGGQLYPSYGYTF.

This chain links TRBV30 with TRBJ2-2; TRBD1 might be the D (6 bases). Per the germline V gene, CDR1 is GTSNPN and CDR2 is SVGIG (reference sequence). This CDR3 contains 14 residues. V dropped 8 bases and J dropped 6 bases, with 19 bases sitting between them. The CDR3 DNA follows: TGTGCCGGAAACAGGGACCCTATTCCCGGGGAGCTGTTTTTT. Amino acid sequence: CAGNRDPIPGELFF.

The J gene is TRBJ1-5, the V gene TRBV7-6, with 8 bases identical to TRBD1. This CDR3 is 15 amino acids long. V gave up 1 base and J gave up 4 bases; unmatched junction bases: 3. The V gene's germline CDR1 is SGHVS and CDR2 FNYEAQ. CDR3 DNA sequence: TGTGCCAGCAGCTTAGTGACAGGGGTGAATCAGCCCCAGCATTTT. Translating gives CASSLVTGVNQPQHF.

The J gene is TRBJ1-2, the V gene TRBV10-3; D might be TRBD1 (5 bases). CDR1 is ENHRY, CDR2 SYGVKD, per germline. The CDR3 consists of 16 residues. V was clipped by 3 bases and J by 4 bases, with 18 bases between them. The CDR3 protein is CAISEGAGMGPYGYTF. DNA of the CDR3: TGTGCCATCAGTGAAGGGGCAGGGATGGGACCCTATGGCTACACCTTC.

This clone was seen ten or more times. The chain has TRBV30 and TRBJ2-4, with 10 bases aligning to TRBD1. Germline CDR1 and CDR2: GTSNPN and SVGIG (reference sequence). The trim removed 5 bases at V and 8 bases at J, leaving 0 bases unmatched. The CDR3 runs 11 residues. The CDR3 protein is CAWDRGHIQYF. CDR3 DNA: TGTGCCTGGGACAGGGGGCACATTCAGTACTTC.

The chain is built from TRBV27 and TRBJ2-7; D is tentatively TRBD1 or TRBD2 (5 bases each). The CDR3 totals 14 residues. Germline CDR1 and CDR2: MNHEY and SMNVEV (reference sequence). The V and J ends lost 10 bases and 0 bases respectively, with 16 bases between them. The DNA of the CDR3 is TGTGCCATCTACCGGGACGTAATCTCCTACGAGCAGTACTTC. Encoded protein: CAIYRDVISYEQYF.

The chain uses TRBV18 and TRBJ1-1; D is undetermined. The CDR3 loop spans 14 amino acids. V was trimmed by 3 bases and J by 11 bases, leaving 19 bases between them. Germline-derived CDR1 and CDR2 are KGHSH and LQKENI. The CDR3 DNA follows: TGTGCCAGCTCACCGGGTCGGGGTGGAGTGTTGGCTTTCTTT. Protein product: CASSPGRGGVLAFF.

For this clone: This same CDR3 is encoded by further DNA sequences in the sample. The gene calls are TRBV7-6 and TRBJ2-7; the D call may be TRBD1 or TRBD2 (5 bases each). V lost 1 base and J 3 bases, leaving 13 bases between the germline ends. Germline V gene data show CDR1 as SGHVS and CDR2 as FNYEAQ. The CDR3 has 15 amino acids. Here the CDR3 DNA reads TGTGCCAGCAGCTTAGGGGGGACCAGCGGCTACGAGCAGTACTTC. Protein product: CASSLGGTSGYEQYF. The variable domain in full, completed from reference TRBV7-6 and TRBJ2-7, reads GAGVSQSPRYKVTKRGQDVALRCDPISGHVSLYWYRQALGQGPEFLTYFNYEAQQDKSGLPNDRFSAERPEGSISTLTIQRTEQRDSAMYRCASSLGGTSGYEQYFGPGTRLTVT.

The V gene is TRBV6-6, the J gene TRBJ2-7; D might be TRBD1 (6 bases). Per the germline V gene, CDR1 is MNHNY and CDR2 is SVGAGI (reference sequence). Between the trimmed V and J ends, which lost 6 bases and 4 bases, there was a span of 10 bases. The CDR3 length is 12 residues. In DNA form, the CDR3 reads TGTGCCAGCAGATCCACAGGGTACGAGCAGTACTTC. It is translated as CASRSTGYEQYF.

The gene calls are TRBV28 and TRBJ1-1; D not resolved. Germline assignment: CDR1 MDHEN and CDR2 SYDVKM. Trimming removed 6 bases at V and 4 bases at J, with 12 bases between. CDR3 length: 13 residues. Written as DNA, the CDR3 is TGTGCCAGCAGCCGGATATTCGGCACTGAAGCTTTCTTT. It specifies CASSRIFGTEAFF.

The chain carries TRBV9 and TRBJ2-1, with 12 positions matching TRBD2. The length of the CDR3 is 17 residues. The junction had 10 bases not matched to a gene; V was cut back by 0 bases and J by 9 bases. Germline CDR1 reads SGDLS; CDR2 reads YYNGEE. The CDR3 protein is CASSVGVPSGRAGEQFF. Here the CDR3 DNA reads TGTGCCAGCAGCGTAGGAGTTCCTAGCGGGAGGGCCGGTGAGCAGTTCTTC.

The CDR3 here is CASNRGNTNQETQYF. CDR3 DNA: TGTGCCAGCAATAGAGGGAACACCAACCAAGAGACCCAGTACTTC. The chain couples TRBV11-2 to TRBJ2-5; weak D call: TRBD2 (5 bases). This CDR3 has 15 residues. V shed 7 bases and J shed 0 bases, with 15 bases lying between them. In germline, CDR1 is SGHAT, CDR2 FQNNGV.

This clone was found once. V and J are TRBV15 and TRBJ2-7; D remains ambiguous. V lost 0 bases to trimming and J lost 1 base, with 10 bases between them. Germline CDR1 is LNHNV and CDR2 is YYDKDF (reference sequence). CDR3 size: 15 residues. This chain's CDR3 is CATSRDLSWSYEQYF. For the CDR3, the DNA is TGTGCCACCAGCAGAGATCTTTCCTGGTCCTACGAGCAGTACTTC.

This clone was found a few times. The genes are TRBV10-2 and TRBJ1-2; D may be TRBD1 (5 bases). Trimming removed 4 bases at V and 3 bases at J, with 15 bases between. This CDR3 spans 15 amino acids. The V gene's germline CDR1 is WSHSY and CDR2 SAAADI. CDR3 residues: CASSGGRQIDYGYTF. The CDR3 DNA reads as TGCGCCAGCAGTGGGGGGAGGCAAATAGACTATGGCTACACCTTC.

The chain uses TRBV5-1 and TRBJ1-1; no clear D. Trimming shortened V by 5 bases and J by 3 bases, and 14 bases separated the two germline ends. CDR1 SGHRS and CDR2 YFSETQ come from the germline V gene. The CDR3 has 14 residues. This CDR3 reads CASRLISGDTEAFF. CDR3 DNA sequence: TGCGCCAGCAGACTTATCTCAGGTGACACTGAAGCTTTCTTT.

The rearrangement links TRBV6-1 to TRBJ2-7; D is uncertain. Trimming removed 2 bases at V and 4 bases at J, with 9 bases between. This CDR3 has 13 amino acids. Germline V gene lookup returns CDR1 MNHNS and CDR2 SASEGT. The CDR3 coding sequence is TGTGCCAGCAGTGAATTGGAGCCATACGAGCAGTACTTC. Translated, it gives CASSELEPYEQYF.

V is TRBV30 and J is TRBJ1-2, with D possibly matching TRBD1 (5 bases). The CDR3 has 15 amino acids. Trimming took 0 bases from V and 6 from J, leaving 17 bases between them. In germline, CDR1 is GTSNPN, CDR2 SVGIG (reference sequence). In DNA, the CDR3 is TGTGCCTGGAGTGTGATGGGGCGGTGGATCGATGGCTACACCTTC. Its protein is CAWSVMGRWIDGYTF.